The T cell receptor (beta chain) under discussion was sequenced for a study of vaccination and CD4 T cells after COVID-19. Looking at the study overall: Convalescent individuals exhibited SARS-CoV-2 positivity on nasal swab PCR, with nine mild and one severe presentation. Culture controls were given either a CEFX pool, an HIV-1 Nef pool, or no peptide.

Treatment reported: roughly 11-day PBMC culture with coronavirus spike peptide pools or control peptides (ViraFEST assay). Study outcomes and limitations: Going from approximately 21 to 38, median SARS-CoV-2-reactive clonotypes did not rise significantly.

Oncomine TCR Beta short-read sequencing was applied to DNA from cultured CD4+ T cells. Each CDR3 protein is one row after TCRdb ran MiXCR on the PCR reads. Of about 9,700 distinct CDR3 sequences listed, around 49% are singletons. A remark on this clonotype: The antigen is unknown.

The sequence came from a human donor who had recovered from COVID-19. The sample was CD4+ T cells from blood, cultured in vitro.

CDR3 in amino acids: CASSFGGFNTEAFF. Here the CDR3 DNA reads TGTGCCAGCAGCTTTGGGGGATTTAACACTGAAGCTTTCTTT. The genes are TRBV5-5 and TRBJ1-1; D is perhaps TRBD1 (5 bases). This CDR3 contains 14 residues. Trimming pared 2 bases from V and 2 bases from J, leaving 10 bases between. The germline gives CDR1 SGHKS, CDR2 YYEKEE (reference sequence).